This T cell receptor (beta chain) was documented in a study of blood T cell repertoires in COVID-19. V lost 4 bases, J lost 4 bases, and 16 bases lay in between. In germline, CDR1 is MNHEY, CDR2 SVGAGI. CDR3 length: 15 residues. Profiling relied on immunoSEQ multiplex PCR, and the TCRdb table lists in-frame clones only, not all of them. Among around 100,000 clones listed, approximately 81% were seen once. This TCR was recovered from a human donor in a cohort sampled during active COVID-19. Input material: peripheral blood. The chain combines TRBV6-5 with TRBJ1-1; the D is unclear. DNA for the CDR3: TGTGCCAGCAGTTTCCATCGGGGAGGTGCCACTGAAGCTTTCTTT. Translation: CASSFHRGGATEAFF.